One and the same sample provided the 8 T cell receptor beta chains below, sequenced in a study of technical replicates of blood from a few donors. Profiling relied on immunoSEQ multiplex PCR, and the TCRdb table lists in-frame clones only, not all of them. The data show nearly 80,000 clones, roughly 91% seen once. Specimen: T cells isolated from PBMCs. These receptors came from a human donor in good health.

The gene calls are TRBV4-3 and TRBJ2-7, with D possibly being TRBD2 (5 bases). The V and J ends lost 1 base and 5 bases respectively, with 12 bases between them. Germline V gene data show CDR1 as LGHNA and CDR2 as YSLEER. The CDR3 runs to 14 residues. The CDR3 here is CASSQVYGKDEQYF. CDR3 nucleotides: TGCGCCAGCAGCCAAGTCTACGGGAAGGACGAGCAGTACTTC.

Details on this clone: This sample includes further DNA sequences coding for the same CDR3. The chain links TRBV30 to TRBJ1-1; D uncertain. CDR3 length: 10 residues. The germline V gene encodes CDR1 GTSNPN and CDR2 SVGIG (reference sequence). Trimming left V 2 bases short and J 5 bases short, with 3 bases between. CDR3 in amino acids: CAWSRTEAFF. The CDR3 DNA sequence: TGTGCCTGGAGTCGTACTGAAGCTTTCTTT.

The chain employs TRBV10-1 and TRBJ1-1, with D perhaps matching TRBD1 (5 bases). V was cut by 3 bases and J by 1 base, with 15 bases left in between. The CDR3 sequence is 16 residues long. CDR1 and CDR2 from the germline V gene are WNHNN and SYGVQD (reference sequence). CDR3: CASSDGAGSSNTEAFF. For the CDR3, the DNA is TGCGCCAGCAGTGATGGTGCAGGGTCCTCGAACACTGAAGCTTTCTTT.

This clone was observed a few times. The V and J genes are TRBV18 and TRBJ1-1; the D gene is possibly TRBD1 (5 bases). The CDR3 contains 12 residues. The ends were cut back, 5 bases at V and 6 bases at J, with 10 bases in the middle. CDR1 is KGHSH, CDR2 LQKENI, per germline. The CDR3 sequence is CASSLGQSEAFF. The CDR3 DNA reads TGTGCCAGCTCATTGGGGCAGTCTGAAGCTTTCTTT.

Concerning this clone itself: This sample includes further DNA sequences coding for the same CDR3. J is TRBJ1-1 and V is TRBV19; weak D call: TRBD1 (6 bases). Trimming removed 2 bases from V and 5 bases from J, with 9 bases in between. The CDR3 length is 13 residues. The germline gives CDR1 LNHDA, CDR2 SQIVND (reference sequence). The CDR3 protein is CASSITGLTEAFF. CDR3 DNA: TGTGCCAGTAGTATAACAGGGTTAACTGAAGCTTTCTTT.

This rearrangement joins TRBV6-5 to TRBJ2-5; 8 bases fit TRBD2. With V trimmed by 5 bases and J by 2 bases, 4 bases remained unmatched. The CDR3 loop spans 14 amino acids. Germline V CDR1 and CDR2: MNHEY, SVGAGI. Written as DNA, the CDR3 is TGTGCCAGCAGTACGTTAGCGGGGCAAGAGACCCAGTACTTC. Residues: CASSTLAGQETQYF.

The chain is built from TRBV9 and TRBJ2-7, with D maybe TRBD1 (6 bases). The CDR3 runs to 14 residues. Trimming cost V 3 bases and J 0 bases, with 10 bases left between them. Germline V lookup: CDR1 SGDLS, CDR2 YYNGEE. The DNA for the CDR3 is TGTGCCAGCAGCGAGGGGGTACTCTCCTACGAGCAGTACTTC. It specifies CASSEGVLSYEQYF. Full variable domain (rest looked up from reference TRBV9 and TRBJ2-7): DSGVTQTPKHLITATGQRVTLRCSPRSGDLSVYWYQQSLDQGLQFLIQYYNGEERAKGNILERFSAQQFPDLHSELNLSSLELGDSALYFCASSEGVLSYEQYFGPGTRLTVT.

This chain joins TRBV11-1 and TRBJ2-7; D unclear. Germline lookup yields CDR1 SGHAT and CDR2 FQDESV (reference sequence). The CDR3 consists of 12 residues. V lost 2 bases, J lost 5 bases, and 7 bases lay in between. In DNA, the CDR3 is TGTGCCAGCAGCTTAAACCTAAACGAGCAGTACTTC. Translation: CASSLNLNEQYF.